This TCR beta chain came from a study of cytomegalovirus exposure and HLA in healthy donors. Primers for the PCR totalled 60 Vbeta and 13 Jbeta. The protocol was immunoSEQ multiplex PCR, while the TCRdb copy is restricted to in-frame clones and leaves out a portion. The profile shows some 130,000 clones, around 77% of them singletons. The J segment lost 2 bases and the V segment lost 3 bases, leaving 0 bases of the junction unmatched. The V gene's germline CDR1 is MNHEY and CDR2 SMNVEV (reference sequence). This CDR3 spans 13 amino acids. The clonotype comes from a male donor in good health and CMV-seropositive. This chain uses TRBV27 with TRBJ1-2; 7 bases agree with TRBD1. Input material: PBMCs. In DNA, the CDR3 is TGTGCCAGCAGTTTCAGGGGGAACTATGGCTACACCTTC. Amino acids: CASSFRGNYGYTF.